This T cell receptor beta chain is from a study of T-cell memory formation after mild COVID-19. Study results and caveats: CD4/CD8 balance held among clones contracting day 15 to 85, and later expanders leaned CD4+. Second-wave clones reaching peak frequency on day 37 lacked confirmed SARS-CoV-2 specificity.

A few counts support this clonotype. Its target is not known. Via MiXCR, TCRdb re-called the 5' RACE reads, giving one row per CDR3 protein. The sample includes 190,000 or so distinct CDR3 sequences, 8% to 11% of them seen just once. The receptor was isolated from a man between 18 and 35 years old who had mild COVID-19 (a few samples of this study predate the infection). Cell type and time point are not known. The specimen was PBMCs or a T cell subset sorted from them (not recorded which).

The chain's CDR3 is CSARWEVGGYTF. The DNA for the CDR3 is TGCAGTGCTAGGTGGGAGGTCGGTGGCTACACCTTC. The rearrangement links TRBV20-1 to TRBJ1-2; no clear D gene. There are 12 residues in the CDR3. Germline lookup yields CDR1 DFQATT and CDR2 SNEGSKA (reference sequence). The V end was cut by 3 bases, the J end by 7 bases, with 12 bases between.